These 16 T cell receptor beta chains came from one sample sequenced in a study of human T cells and chemical hapten exposure. TCRdb re-called the RACE reads with MiXCR, one entry per CDR3 protein. The table shows some 65,000 distinct CDR3 sequences, with approximately 6.2% occurring only once. Specified time point: healthy volunteer bleed at 6 weeks. Blood, whole and unfractionated, served as the source for total RNA extraction. The sequencing input was whole blood. The origin of the receptors is a female donor in good health. Some clones in this sample may be carry-over from other donors' samples.

This clonotype was picked up a small number of times. The chain links TRBV7-9 to TRBJ1-2; no firm D call. The CDR3 is 14 residues long. Germline assignment: CDR1 SEHNR and CDR2 FQNEAQ (reference sequence). With 2 bases removed from V and 4 bases from J, the gap between germline ends came to 11 bases. In nucleotides, the CDR3 is TGTGCCAGCAGCTTAATAACGGACTCCTATGGCTACACCTTC. It is translated as CASSLITDSYGYTF.

The chain carries TRBV6-5 and TRBJ1-6; D is perhaps TRBD1 (6 bases). This CDR3 region has 14 residues. The V end was cut by 2 bases, the J end by 5 bases, with 7 bases between. CDR1 MNHEY and CDR2 SVGAGI come from the germline V gene. CDR3 amino acids: CASSYGGDNSPLHF. The DNA for the CDR3 is TGTGCCAGCAGTTACGGGGGCGATAATTCACCCCTCCACTTT.

This clonotype occurred many times. This chain uses TRBV7-2 with TRBJ2-2; the D call may be TRBD1 or TRBD2 (5 bases each). Germline V gene lookup returns CDR1 SGHTA and CDR2 FQGNSA. V was shortened by 4 bases and J by 7 bases, with 19 bases between the two germline ends. There are 16 residues in the CDR3. Here the CDR3 reads CASSSHRGNLGGELFF. In DNA form, the CDR3 reads TGTGCCAGCAGCTCACACCGGGGCAACCTGGGCGGGGAGCTGTTTTTT.

This clonotype was detected ten times or more. The rearrangement uses TRBV29-1 and TRBJ2-3, with TRBD2 matching 11 bases. This CDR3 is 18 amino acids long. J was trimmed by 2 bases and V by 0 bases; bases with no gene match: 10. The V gene's germline CDR1 is SQVTM and CDR2 ANQGSEA. CDR3 DNA: TGCAGCGTTGAAGACTCCCTACTAGCGGGAGCCTACACAGATACGCAGTATTTT. Protein: CSVEDSLLAGAYTDTQYF.

In this sample, this clonotype turned up a few times. CDR3 in amino acids: CAWSVKAGSGGAFF. Here the CDR3 DNA reads TGTGCCTGGAGTGTAAAAGCCGGGAGTGGCGGAGCTTTCTTT. J is TRBJ1-1 and V is TRBV30; no reliable D call. The CDR3 has 14 residues. CDR1 GTSNPN and CDR2 SVGIG come from the germline V gene (reference sequence). V lost 0 bases to trimming and J lost 10 bases, with 18 bases between them. Full variable domain (outside the CDR3, taken from reference TRBV30 and TRBJ1-1): SQTIHQWPATLVQPVGSPLSLECTVEGTSNPNLYWYRQAAGRGLQLLFYSVGIGQISSEVPQNLSASRPQDRQFILSSKKLLLSDSGFYLCAWSVKAGSGGAFFGQGTRLTVV.

The chain couples TRBV18 to TRBJ1-1, with 9 bases aligning to TRBD1. CDR1 and CDR2 from the germline V gene are KGHSH and LQKENI. The CDR3 consists of 13 residues. V lost 2 bases and J lost 12; bases outside the gene matches: 7. The CDR3, as DNA: TGTGCCAGCTCACCAGGGGACAGGGCTTTCTCTTTCTTT. Protein: CASSPGDRAFSFF.

This clonotype was seen at least ten times. This sequence joins TRBV4-2 and TRBJ2-3, with a possible D match to TRBD1 (6 bases). With 0 bases removed from V and 5 bases from J, the gap between germline ends came to 15 bases. The CDR3 sequence is 16 residues long. The germline V gene has CDR1 LGHNA and CDR2 YNFKEQ. CDR3 amino acids: CASSQETGSVVDTQYF. The CDR3 region has the DNA TGTGCCAGCAGCCAAGAAACAGGGAGTGTAGTAGATACGCAGTATTTT.

This clonotype was seen at least ten times. The J gene is TRBJ2-6, the V gene TRBV29-1; D unclear. V was cut by 4 bases and J by 0 bases, with 4 bases left in between. The CDR3 is 13 amino acids. CDR1 and CDR2 (germline): SQVTM, ANQGSEA. The CDR3 sequence: CSVGDSGANVLTF. CDR3 in DNA: TGCAGCGTTGGGGACTCTGGGGCCAACGTCCTGACTTTC.

In its sample, this clonotype was seen many times. The V gene is TRBV30, the J gene TRBJ2-3, with D possibly TRBD2 on 6 matching bases. V was clipped by 3 bases and J by 2 bases, with 12 bases between them. CDR3 length equals 14 residues. CDR1 is GTSNPN and CDR2 is SVGIG in the germline V gene (reference sequence). CDR3 protein: CAWRLGLYTDTQYF. For the CDR3, the DNA is TGTGCCTGGAGGCTGGGACTGTACACAGATACGCAGTATTTT.

This clonotype was seen more than once but under ten times. The chain uses TRBV28 and TRBJ1-5; D is unresolved. The CDR3 contains 13 residues. V was trimmed by 7 bases and J by 0 bases, leaving 7 bases between them. CDR1 and CDR2 from the germline V gene are MDHEN and SYDVKM. CDR3 in DNA: TGTGCCAGCAAGGAGTATAGCAATCAGCCCCAGCATTTT. Translation: CASKEYSNQPQHF. The complete variable domain, with remaining parts taken from reference TRBV28 and TRBJ1-5, reads DVKVTQSSRYLVKRTGEKVFLECVQDMDHENMFWYRQDPGLGLRLIYFSYDVKMKEKGDIPEGYSVSREKKERFSLILESASTNQTSMYLCASKEYSNQPQHFGDGTRLSIL.

Many counts were recorded for this clonotype. The gene calls are TRBV20-1 and TRBJ2-7; D is possibly TRBD2 (5 bases). The CDR3 sequence is 13 residues long. The V end lost 3 bases, the J end lost 7 bases, and 16 bases lay between the germline ends. Per germline, CDR1 DFQATT and CDR2 SNEGSKA (reference sequence). CDR3 DNA sequence: TGCAGTGCTAGCATCGGGAAAGTGGGGGAGCAGTACTTC. Encoded protein: CSASIGKVGEQYF.

The V gene is TRBV20-1, the J gene TRBJ1-5, with TRBD1 identical over 8 bases. V lost 2 bases and J lost 6; bases outside the gene matches: 9. CDR3 length equals 15 residues. Germline V gene lookup returns CDR1 DFQATT and CDR2 SNEGSKA (reference sequence). CDR3 loop: CSARQTGATGQPQHF. The CDR3 DNA sequence: TGCAGTGCTAGACAGACAGGGGCTACTGGTCAGCCCCAGCATTTT.

This clonotype was picked up a small number of times. The chain combines TRBV29-1 with TRBJ2-1; TRBD2 is a possible D gene (5 bases). Trimming pared 1 base from V and 8 bases from J, leaving 9 bases between. CDR3 length: 12 amino acids. From germline, CDR1 is SQVTM and CDR2 ANQGSEA. In DNA form, the CDR3 reads TGCAGCGTTGAAGTGCGAGGGTATGAGCAGTTCTTC. As protein: CSVEVRGYEQFF.

The gene calls are TRBV2 and TRBJ2-1, with 8 positions matching TRBD2. This CDR3 spans 15 amino acids. Germline trimming cut 2 bases from V and 8 bases from J; bases unmatched to any gene: 8. CDR1 and CDR2 from the germline V gene are SNHLY and FYNNEI. CDR3 coding DNA: TGTGCCAGCAGTGAATTAGGGCGGGAGGAGTATGAGCAGTTCTTC. Translating it yields CASSELGREEYEQFF.

This clonotype was detected a few times. The chain uses TRBV20-1 and TRBJ2-7; D is undetermined. Trimming took 4 bases from V and 5 from J, leaving 9 bases between them. The CDR3 has 11 amino acids. Germline V CDR1 and CDR2: DFQATT, SNEGSKA (reference sequence). CDR3 sequence: CSAKTEDEQYF. The CDR3 DNA follows: TGCAGTGCTAAGACTGAGGACGAGCAGTACTTC.

The chain joins TRBV11-2 to TRBJ2-5; a weak D match, TRBD2 (6 bases). V was pared by 0 bases and J by 5 bases, with 10 bases between. There are 14 residues in the CDR3. In germline, CDR1 is SGHAT, CDR2 FQNNGV. CDR3 residues: CASSLERGGETQYF. Here the CDR3 DNA reads TGTGCCAGCAGCTTAGAACGCGGAGGGGAGACCCAGTACTTC.